This TCR beta chain appears in the sequencing data of a study of control samples from healthy donors and cancer patients. Method: immunoSEQ multiplex PCR; TCRdb's copy keeps in-frame clones and lacks some. The sample consists of approximately 100,000 clones, 84% of them appearing once. This clonotype was sampled from a man aged 70 or older with lung cancer. The specimen sequenced was PBMCs.

The CDR3 sequence: CASSATSGGPTDTQYF. CDR3 coding DNA: TGTGCCAGCAGCGCGACTAGCGGGGGGCCCACAGATACGCAGTATTTT. The V gene is TRBV5-4, the J gene TRBJ2-3, with 13 bases matching TRBD2. Germline V lookup: CDR1 SGHNT, CDR2 YYREEE (reference sequence). The V segment lost 4 bases and the J segment 2 bases; nucleotides outside the gene matches: 4. This CDR3 contains 16 residues.